These T cell receptor beta chains were read from a single sample in a study of human T cells and chemical hapten exposure. MiXCR, run by TCRdb on the RACE reads, gives a single entry per CDR3 protein. The table lists 84,000 or so distinct CDR3 sequences, roughly a tenth of them singletons, with about 2.3% in the top ten. Sequenced material: whole blood, taken in connection with sensitization to the hapten diphenylcyclopropenone (DPC). These receptors were taken from a woman younger than 45 with alopecia areata. Some clones in this sample may be carry-over from other donors' samples. The CDR3 runs from the conserved cysteine through the conserved F or W. D genes are given only for firm matches.

TRBV6-1	TRBD1	TRBJ2-5	CASSDFRQGSQETQYF
TRBV19	-	TRBJ2-5	CASSGKAGETQYF
TRBV12-3/TRBV12-4	TRBD2	TRBJ2-1	CASRERGNEVNEQFF
TRBV5-1	TRBD1	TRBJ1-2	CASTIGTGNGYTF
TRBV2	-	TRBJ2-1	CASSLEGAFDEQFF
TRBV18	-	TRBJ2-1	CASSPYLQENEQFF
TRBV28	-	TRBJ1-5	CASSLWEGGGNQPQHF
TRBV20-1	-	TRBJ1-5	CSASKRSNQPQHF
TRBV7-6	TRBD1	TRBJ1-5	CASSLGGRGQPQHF
TRBV12-3/TRBV12-4	-	TRBJ1-5	CASSLSGASNQPQHF
TRBV6-5	-	TRBJ2-3	CASSYSYRRTDTQYF
TRBV9	-	TRBJ2-2	CASSPRSLGPNTGELFF
TRBV7-2	-	TRBJ2-7	CASSTRQGTYEQYF